This T cell receptor (beta chain) was sequenced during a study of regulatory T cells in long-lasting Graves disease. Whole-study results and caveats: Patients with persistent Graves' had lower TCR diversity than newly diagnosed patients.

On this clonotype: Its target is unknown.

Library construction for TCR beta used iRepertoire HTBI primers and Arm-PCR of CDR3 regions. TCRdb independently ran MiXCR on the multiplex PCR reads; one entry per CDR3 protein. The sample holds 350,000 to 500,000 distinct CDR3 sequences, around 20% seen once. The time point here: persistent/refractory GD, antithyroid drugs over 5 years with positive TRAb. RNA isolated from PBMCs was used to make the TCR library. The CDR3 loop spans 15 amino acids. Germline-derived CDR1 and CDR2 are SGHKS and YYEKEE (reference sequence). Trimming stripped 2 bases from V and 4 bases from J, with 16 bases between. The chain couples TRBV5-5 to TRBJ2-7; no definite D call. The source of this sequence is a female donor with Graves disease. The specimen was peripheral blood mononuclear cells (PBMCs), collected when the disease was refractory, from a patient treated with antithyroid drugs. CDR3: CASSLSRTTGYEQYF. For the CDR3, the DNA is TGTGCCAGCAGCTTAAGCCGGACCACCGGTTACGAGCAGTACTTC.